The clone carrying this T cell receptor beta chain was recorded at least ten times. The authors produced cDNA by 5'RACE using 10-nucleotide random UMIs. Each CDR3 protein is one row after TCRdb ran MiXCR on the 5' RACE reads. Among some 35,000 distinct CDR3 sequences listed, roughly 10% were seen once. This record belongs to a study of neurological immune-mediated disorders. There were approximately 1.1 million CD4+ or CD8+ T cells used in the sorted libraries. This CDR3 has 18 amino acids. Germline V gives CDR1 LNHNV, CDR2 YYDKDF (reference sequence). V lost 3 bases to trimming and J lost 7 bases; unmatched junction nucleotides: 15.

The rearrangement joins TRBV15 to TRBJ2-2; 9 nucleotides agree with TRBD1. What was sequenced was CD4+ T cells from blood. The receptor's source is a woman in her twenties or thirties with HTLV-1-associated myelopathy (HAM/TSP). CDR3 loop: CATSSDSSGQGFGGELFF. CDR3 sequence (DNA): TGTGCCACCAGCAGTGATTCATCGGGACAGGGTTTTGGCGGGGAGCTGTTTTTT. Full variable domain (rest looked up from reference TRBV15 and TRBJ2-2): DAMVIQNPRYQVTQFGKPVTLSCSQTLNHNVMYWYQQKSSQAPKLLFHYYDKDFNNEADTPDNFQSRRPNTSFCFLDIRSPGLGDTAMYLCATSSDSSGQGFGGELFFGEGSRLTVL.